This T cell receptor (beta chain) stems from a study of glioma-infiltrating T cells. The CDR3 has 13 amino acids. Trimming removed 4 bases from V and 1 base from J, with 8 bases in between. Germline assignment: CDR1 SGHRS and CDR2 YFSETQ. TCR alpha and beta CDR3 regions were amplified from RNA using iRepertoire nested multiplex PCR. One-step reverse transcription and amplification started from about 100-400 ng of tissue mRNA or PBMC total RNA. One entry per CDR3 protein, called by TCRdb with MiXCR from the multiplex PCR reads. The profile covers around 140,000 distinct CDR3 sequences, with about two fifths appearing a single time and around 18% taken by the ten largest.

The TCR originated in a human donor with low-grade glioma or glioblastoma, undergoing nonglioma brain surgery, or in good health (not recorded which). Specimen: glioma tissue, nonneoplastic brain tissue, or PBMCs (not recorded which). The chain carries TRBV5-1 and TRBJ2-5; maybe TRBD2 (5 bases). The CDR3 reads CASSSGAQETQYF. The CDR3 DNA follows: TGCGCCAGCAGCAGCGGAGCCCAAGAGACCCAGTACTTC.